These 16 T cell receptor beta chains were sequenced from one sample in a study of shared clonotypes between healthy human individuals. Only in-frame clones appear in the TCRdb table, and some are missing; sequencing was by immunoSEQ multiplex PCR. The sample carries roughly 1,000,000 clones, 70% to 80% recorded once. The sequencing input was memory CD4+ T cells from PBMCs. Subset in this sample: CD45RA-negative fraction. The receptors shown here come from a man aged 18 to 30 in good health. Some clones in this sample may be carry-over from other donors' samples.

Of note for this clone: This sequence may be a read error, since a much larger clone differs from it by one base. This same CDR3 is encoded by further DNA sequences in the sample. This sequence joins TRBV7-2 and TRBJ2-3; 11 bases align to TRBD1. Germline V gene data show CDR1 as SGHTA and CDR2 as FQGNSA. The V gene end was trimmed by 4 bases and the J gene end by 4 bases; junction bases not matched to a gene: 1. There are 14 residues in the CDR3. The CDR3 DNA is TGTGCCAGCAGCTGGGACAGGGGGTCAGATACGCAGTATTTT. This gives the protein CASSWDRGSDTQYF.

The V gene is TRBV11-2, the J gene TRBJ2-2; D may be TRBD1 (5 bases). V was clipped by 3 bases and J by 2 bases, with 7 bases between them. Germline CDR1 is SGHAT and CDR2 is FQNNGV. The CDR3 sequence is 14 residues long. The CDR3 DNA is TGTGCCAGCAGCTTGGACACCAACACCGGGGAGCTGTTTTTT. Translation gives CASSLDTNTGELFF.

This chain joins TRBV7-3 and TRBJ2-3, with D perhaps assigned TRBD1 or TRBD2 (5 bases each). V was shortened by 5 bases and J by 4 bases, with 16 bases between the two germline ends. This CDR3 region has 15 residues. Germline V lookup: CDR1 SGHTA, CDR2 FQGTGA. CDR3 residues: CASSPLGRGPDTQYF. CDR3 nucleotide sequence: TGTGCCAGCAGCCCCCTCGGACGGGGCCCAGATACGCAGTATTTT.

The chain has TRBV6-1 and TRBJ2-7; no clear D gene. V was shortened by 2 bases and J by 3 bases, with 8 bases between the two germline ends. This CDR3 spans 13 amino acids. CDR1 and CDR2 from the germline V gene are MNHNS and SASEGT. The CDR3 reads CASSEIHIYEQYF. CDR3 coding DNA: TGTGCCAGCAGTGAAATACACATCTACGAGCAGTACTTC.

The chain has TRBV2 and TRBJ2-1; the match to TRBD2 covers 11 bases. Germline values: CDR1 SNHLY, CDR2 FYNNEI. The length of the CDR3 is 16 residues. J was trimmed by 5 bases and V by 5 bases; bases with no gene match: 8. The CDR3 nucleotides read TGTGCCAGCAGTTTTGGACTAGCGGGTGGGGACAATGAGCAGTTCTTC. This sequence encodes CASSFGLAGGDNEQFF. Together with reference TRBV2 and TRBJ2-1, the CDR3 gives the full variable domain: EPEVTQTPSHQVTQMGQEVILRCVPISNHLYFYWYRQILGQKVEFLVSFYNNEISEKSEIFDDQFSVERPDGSNFTLKIRSTKLEDSAMYFCASSFGLAGGDNEQFFGPGTRLTVL.

Details on this clone: A far larger clone is one base from this, pointing to a likely read error. The rearrangement uses TRBV6-6 and TRBJ1-3; perhaps TRBD1 as D (5 bases). The V and J ends lost 5 bases and 3 bases respectively, with 11 bases between them. The CDR3 spans 14 residues. Germline CDR1 MNHNY, CDR2 SVGAGI (reference sequence). CDR3 residues: CASSTREDGNTIYF. CDR3 sequence (DNA): TGTGCCAGCAGTACCAGGGAAGATGGAAACACCATATATTTT.

The rearrangement links TRBV27 to TRBJ1-4; D is uncertain. This CDR3 has 15 residues. Germline V gene sequence: CDR1 MNHEY, CDR2 SMNVEV (reference sequence). V was cut by 6 bases and J by 0 bases, with 11 bases left in between. CDR3 nucleotides: TGTGCCAGCAGCTCCTACGGGCCAACTAATGAAAAACTGTTTTTT. This codes for CASSSYGPTNEKLFF.

The chain couples TRBV5-1 to TRBJ1-6; no definite D call. The CDR3 totals 17 residues. Deletions cut 2 bases from V and 0 bases from J, with 12 bases between. Germline V gives CDR1 SGHRS, CDR2 YFSETQ. CDR3 sequence: CASSLGYQSSYNSPLHF. The DNA for the CDR3 is TGCGCCAGCAGCTTAGGATATCAAAGCTCCTATAATTCACCCCTCCACTTT.

This clone has only one observation. The CDR3 nucleotides are TGCGCCAGCACCCTTGGCCCGGGGAGGGAAACTAATGAAAAACTGTTTTTT. This codes for CASTLGPGRETNEKLFF. The V call is TRBV5-1, the J call TRBJ1-4; D gene uncertain. CDR1 SGHRS and CDR2 YFSETQ come from the germline V gene. The CDR3 is 17 residues long. Trimming stripped 6 bases from V and 1 base from J, with 19 bases between.

This sequence joins TRBV15 and TRBJ2-7; D might be TRBD1 (6 bases). Germline V gene sequence: CDR1 LNHNV, CDR2 YYDKDF (reference sequence). V lost 0 bases to trimming and J lost 6 bases, with 12 bases between them. The CDR3 is 14 residues long. The DNA for the CDR3 is TGTGCCACCAGCAGAGAAGGGGGAGACCGCGAGCAGTACTTC. Translating gives CATSREGGDREQYF.

In nucleotides, the CDR3 is TGTGCCAGTAGTAGGGCAGGGCCTGGTGAAGCTTTCTTT. Translated, it gives CASSRAGPGEAFF. This rearrangement joins TRBV19 to TRBJ1-1; D perhaps matches TRBD1 (5 bases). This CDR3 spans 13 amino acids. Germline V lookup: CDR1 LNHDA, CDR2 SQIVND (reference sequence). V lost 4 bases and J lost 7, with 13 bases in between.

The chain combines TRBV5-1 with TRBJ2-3; TRBD1 aligns across 7 bases. V shed 4 bases and J 4 bases; nucleotides not matched to a gene: 9. The CDR3 length is 15 residues. Germline V gives CDR1 SGHRS, CDR2 YFSETQ. In nucleotides, the CDR3 is TGCGCCAGCAGCCTCAGGGGGAGTGGGTCAGATACGCAGTATTTT. Amino acids: CASSLRGSGSDTQYF.

The rearrangement joins TRBV27 to TRBJ1-5; tentatively, D is TRBD1 (5 bases). The length of the CDR3 is 15 residues. V was shortened by 5 bases and J by 4 bases, with 15 bases between the two germline ends. Germline values: CDR1 MNHEY, CDR2 SMNVEV (reference sequence). CDR3 amino acids: CASSTRDGRNQPQHF. The CDR3, as DNA: TGTGCCAGCAGTACCCGGGACGGGAGAAATCAGCCCCAGCATTTT.

The chain carries TRBV6-1 and TRBJ2-5, with 10 bases that match TRBD2. The J segment lost 5 bases and the V segment lost 10 bases, leaving 13 bases of the junction unmatched. The CDR3 extends over 15 amino acids. CDR1 is MNHNS and CDR2 is SASEGT in the germline V gene. DNA of the CDR3: TGTGCCACCAGAGCCAGCGGGAGGGCGTTCGAGACCCAGTACTTC. This codes for CATRASGRAFETQYF.

A few counts support this clone. The CDR3 nucleotides are TGTGCCAGCAGTCCTGGGACTAGCGGACCTAACAATGAGCAGTTCTTC. Protein: CASSPGTSGPNNEQFF. The chain recombines TRBV28 with TRBJ2-1; TRBD2 matches at 11 bases. The germline gives CDR1 MDHEN, CDR2 SYDVKM. V lost 5 bases, J lost 5 bases, and 8 bases stayed unmatched. This CDR3 has 16 residues.

This chain uses TRBV2 with TRBJ1-5; the match to TRBD1 covers 7 bases. CDR1 SNHLY and CDR2 FYNNEI come from the germline V gene. Trimming at V came to 1 base and at J to 11 bases, leaving 8 bases not matched to a gene. This CDR3 has 14 amino acids. In DNA form, the CDR3 reads TGTGCCAGCAGTGAAGAGGGGACAGTCAAAGCCCAGCATTTT. This encodes CASSEEGTVKAQHF.